One and the same sample provided the 8 T cell receptor beta chains below, sequenced in a study of blood T cell repertoires in COVID-19. TCRdb's table, derived via immunoSEQ multiplex PCR, lists solely in-frame clones and lacks some. Of roughly 120,000 clones in the sample, about 86% were seen once. The sample consisted of peripheral blood. These receptor sequences come from a woman in her 50s with active or convalescent COVID-19.

The chain joins TRBV27 to TRBJ1-5; D uncertain. Looked up from germline, CDR1 is MNHEY and CDR2 is SMNVEV (reference sequence). The CDR3 totals 16 residues. Deletions cut 8 bases from V and 3 bases from J, with 20 bases between. CDR3 region: CASAQKRLWNNQPQHF. The CDR3 DNA reads as TGTGCCAGCGCACAAAAGAGGTTATGGAACAATCAGCCCCAGCATTTT.

In nucleotides, the CDR3 is TGCGCCAGCAGCTTGGGGGGACTAGCCGGCACAGATACGCAGTATTTT. Translating it yields CASSLGGLAGTDTQYF. The rearrangement uses TRBV5-1 and TRBJ2-3; the match to TRBD2 covers 9 bases. V lost 0 bases to trimming and J lost 1 base; unmatched junction nucleotides: 3. CDR3 length equals 16 residues. Germline CDR1 is SGHRS and CDR2 is YFSETQ.

The chain recombines TRBV5-1 with TRBJ2-5; 9 nucleotides align to TRBD2. Germline V gives CDR1 SGHRS, CDR2 YFSETQ. V dropped 0 bases and J dropped 5; count of bases not matched to a gene: 8. The CDR3 length is 16 residues. CDR3 sequence (DNA): TGCGCCAGCAGCTTGGCCATTGCGGGAGGGCCGGAGACCCAGTACTTC. It translates to CASSLAIAGGPETQYF.

V usage is TRBV5-6 and J usage is TRBJ1-2; tentative D call: TRBD1 (6 bases). Trimming stripped 7 bases from V and 3 bases from J, with 16 bases between. CDR3 length equals 14 residues. Looked up from germline, CDR1 is SGHDT and CDR2 is YYEEEE. The CDR3 coding sequence is TGTGCCAGCCTGCCCAGGGGTAGAGACTATGGCTACACCTTC. Encoded protein: CASLPRGRDYGYTF.

This clone was observed once. The chain couples TRBV6-5 to TRBJ1-2; weak D call: TRBD1 (6 bases). Trimming pared 11 bases from V and 1 base from J, leaving 11 bases between. The CDR3 loop spans 12 amino acids. Germline V gene data show CDR1 as MNHEY and CDR2 as SVGAGI. Written as DNA, the CDR3 is TGTGCCGCACAGGGTCATAACTATGGCTACACCTTC. Translation gives CAAQGHNYGYTF.

This chain links TRBV18 with TRBJ1-3, with D unclear. Trimming shortened V by 6 bases and J by 4 bases, and 19 bases separated the two germline ends. The length of the CDR3 is 16 residues. Germline CDR1 and CDR2: KGHSH and LQKENI. The CDR3 DNA is TGTGCCAGCTCTTCCGGACTGTACGACCACGGAAACACCATATATTTT. Translated, it gives CASSSGLYDHGNTIYF.

The chain uses TRBV9 and TRBJ1-6; a weak D match, TRBD1 (5 bases). The CDR3 is 14 residues long. With 4 bases removed from V and 5 bases from J, the gap between germline ends came to 10 bases. The germline V gene encodes CDR1 SGDLS and CDR2 YYNGEE. CDR3 bases: TGTGCCAGCAGCTATCGACAGAATAATTCACCCCTCCACTTT. Its translation: CASSYRQNNSPLHF.

There are a few counts of this clone. The V gene is TRBV19, the J gene TRBJ2-1, with D perhaps matching TRBD2 (6 bases). Germline V gives CDR1 LNHDA, CDR2 SQIVND (reference sequence). The CDR3 covers 15 residues. The germline V and J ends were trimmed by 5 bases and 5 bases, with 16 bases remaining between them. The CDR3 sequence is CASSSRPRRDNEQFF. In DNA form, the CDR3 reads TGTGCCAGTAGTTCAAGACCTCGGAGGGACAATGAGCAGTTCTTC.